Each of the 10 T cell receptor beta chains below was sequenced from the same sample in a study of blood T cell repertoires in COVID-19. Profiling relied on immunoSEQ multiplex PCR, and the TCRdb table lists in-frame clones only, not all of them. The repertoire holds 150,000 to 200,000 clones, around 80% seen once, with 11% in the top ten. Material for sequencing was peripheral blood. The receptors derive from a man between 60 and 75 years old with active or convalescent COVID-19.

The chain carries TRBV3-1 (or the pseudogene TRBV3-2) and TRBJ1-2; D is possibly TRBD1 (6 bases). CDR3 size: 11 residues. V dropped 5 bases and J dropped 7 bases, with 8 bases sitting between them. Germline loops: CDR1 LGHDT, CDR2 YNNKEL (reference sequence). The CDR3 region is CASSTGSGYTF. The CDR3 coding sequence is TGTGCCAGCAGCACAGGGTCTGGCTACACCTTC.

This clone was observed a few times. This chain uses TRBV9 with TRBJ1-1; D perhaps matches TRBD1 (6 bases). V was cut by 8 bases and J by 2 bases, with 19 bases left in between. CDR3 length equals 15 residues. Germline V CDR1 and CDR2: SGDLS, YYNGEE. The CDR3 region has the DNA TGTGCCAGTACCCCATTCTTGGGGGCCAACACTGAAGCTTTCTTT. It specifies CASTPFLGANTEAFF.

The CDR3 coding sequence is TGCGCCAGCAGCTTGGCCGGGACAGTAAACACCGGGGAGCTGTTTTTT. Its protein product is CASSLAGTVNTGELFF. V gene TRBV5-1 combines with J gene TRBJ2-2; TRBD1 aligns across 7 bases. The CDR3 extends over 16 amino acids. Unmatched junction bases numbered 4, after V lost 0 bases and J lost 2 bases. CDR1 is SGHRS and CDR2 is YFSETQ in the germline V gene.

The CDR3 nucleotides are TGTGCCAGCAGTGAGCCTAGGGGCAATGAGCAGTTCTTC. Translating gives CASSEPRGNEQFF. The rearrangement joins TRBV25-1 to TRBJ2-1; weak D call: TRBD1 (5 bases). The CDR3 length is 13 residues. From germline, CDR1 is MGHDK and CDR2 SYGVNS. The ends were cut back, 3 bases at V and 6 bases at J, with 9 bases in the middle. Based on the CDR3 plus reference TRBV25-1 and TRBJ2-1, the full variable domain is EADIYQTPRYLVIGTGKKITLECSQTMGHDKMYWYQQDPGMELHLIHYSYGVNSTEKGDLSSESTVSRIRTEHFPLTLESARPSHTSQYLCASSEPRGNEQFFGPGTRLTVL.

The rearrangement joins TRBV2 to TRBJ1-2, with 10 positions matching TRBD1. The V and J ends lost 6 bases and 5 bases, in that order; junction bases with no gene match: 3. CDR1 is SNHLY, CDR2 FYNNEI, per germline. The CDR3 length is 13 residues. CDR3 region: CASSQDRGYGYTF. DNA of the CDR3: TGTGCCAGCAGCCAGGACAGGGGGTATGGCTACACCTTC.

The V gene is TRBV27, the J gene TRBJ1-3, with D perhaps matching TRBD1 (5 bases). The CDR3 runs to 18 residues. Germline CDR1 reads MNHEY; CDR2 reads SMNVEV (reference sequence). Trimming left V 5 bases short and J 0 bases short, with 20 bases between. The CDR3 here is CASSPHRTSSGSGNTIYF. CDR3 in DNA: TGTGCCAGCAGTCCTCATAGGACATCTTCAGGCTCTGGAAACACCATATATTTT.

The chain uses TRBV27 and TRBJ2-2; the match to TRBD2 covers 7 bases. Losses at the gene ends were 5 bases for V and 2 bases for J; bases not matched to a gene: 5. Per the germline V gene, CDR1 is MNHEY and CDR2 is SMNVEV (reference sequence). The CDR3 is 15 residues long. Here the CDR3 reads CASSAPGLNTGELFF. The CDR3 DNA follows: TGTGCCAGCAGTGCCCCGGGACTAAACACCGGGGAGCTGTTTTTT.

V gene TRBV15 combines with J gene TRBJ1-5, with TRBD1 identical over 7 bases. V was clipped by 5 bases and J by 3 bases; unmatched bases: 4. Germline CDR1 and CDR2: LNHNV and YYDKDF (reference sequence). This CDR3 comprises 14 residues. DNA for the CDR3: TGTGCCACCAGCGGACAGGTTTACAATCAGCCCCAGCATTTT. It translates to CATSGQVYNQPQHF.

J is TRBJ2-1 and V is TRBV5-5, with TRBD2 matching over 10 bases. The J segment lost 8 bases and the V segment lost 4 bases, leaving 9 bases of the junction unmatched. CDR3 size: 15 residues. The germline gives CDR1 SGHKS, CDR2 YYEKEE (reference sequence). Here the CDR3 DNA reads TGTGCCAGCAGCCTCACTAGCGGGGCCAACTATGAGCAGTTCTTC. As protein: CASSLTSGANYEQFF. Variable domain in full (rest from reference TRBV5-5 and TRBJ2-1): DAGVTQSPTHLIKTRGQQVTLRCSPISGHKSVSWYQQVLGQGPQFIFQYYEKEERGRGNFPDRFSARQFPNYSSELNVNALLLGDSALYLCASSLTSGANYEQFFGPGTRLTVL.

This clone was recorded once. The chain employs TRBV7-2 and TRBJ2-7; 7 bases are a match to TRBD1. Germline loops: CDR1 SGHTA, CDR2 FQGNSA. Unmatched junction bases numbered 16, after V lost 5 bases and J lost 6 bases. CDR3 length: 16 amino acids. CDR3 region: CASSPYSGQVGGEQYF. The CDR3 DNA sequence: TGTGCCAGCAGCCCTTACTCCGGACAGGTGGGCGGCGAGCAGTACTTC. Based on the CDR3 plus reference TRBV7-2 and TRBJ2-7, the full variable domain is GAGVSQSPSNKVTEKGKDVELRCDPISGHTALYWYRQSLGQGLEFLIYFQGNSAPDKSGLPSDRFSAERTGGSVSTLTIQRTQQEDSAVYLCASSPYSGQVGGEQYFGPGTRLTVT.